Presented here are 27 T cell receptor beta chains from one specimen sequenced in a study of cytomegalovirus exposure and HLA in healthy donors (dated by TCRdb to between 2016 and 2019). Preparation of the library involved the immunoSEQ multiplex PCR assay. The multiplex PCR relied on a mix of 60 forward primers for TCR Vbeta segments and 13 reverse primers for TCR Jbeta segments. What TCRdb holds here is the immuneACCESS table cut down to in-frame rearrangements. Part of the clones is not present; checked against another copy, under half of the missing clones reflect an unresolved V gene, and the others are unexplained. The sample records 150,000 to 200,000 clones, over 70% of which are singletons. About 1.7% of the sample is taken by the ten largest. Sequencing used PBMCs. The receptors originated from a middle-aged man in good health and CMV-seropositive.

This clone was seen a few times. The V call is TRBV6-1, the J call TRBJ2-2, with D possibly matching TRBD2 (5 bases). From germline, CDR1 is MNHNS and CDR2 SASEGT. Trimming left V 4 bases short and J 1 base short, with 7 bases between. The CDR3 covers 14 residues. The CDR3 bases are TGTGCCAGCAGTGTTCGGGAGAACACCGGGGAGCTGTTTTTT. Protein: CASSVRENTGELFF.

V and J are TRBV19 and TRBJ2-1; TRBD2 aligns across 11 bases. The CDR3 consists of 14 residues. V dropped 4 bases and J dropped 9; count of bases not matched to a gene: 5. The germline V gene has CDR1 LNHDA and CDR2 SQIVND (reference sequence). The CDR3 loop is CASSSLAGGVEQFF. CDR3 DNA: TGTGCCAGTAGTAGCCTAGCGGGAGGAGTTGAGCAGTTCTTC.

The chain links TRBV6-5 to TRBJ2-1; TRBD2 is a possible D gene (6 bases). The CDR3 runs 16 residues. In germline, CDR1 is MNHEY, CDR2 SVGAGI. Trimming stripped 3 bases from V and 0 bases from J, with 12 bases between. The CDR3 DNA sequence: TGTGCCAGCAGTTATTCCGGGAGCCGCTCCTACAATGAGCAGTTCTTC. Its translation is CASSYSGSRSYNEQFF.

The rearrangement joins TRBV6-1 to TRBJ2-1; 8 bases match TRBD2. Trimming at V came to 8 bases and at J to 1 base, leaving 4 bases not matched to a gene. The CDR3 length is 14 residues. The germline V gene has CDR1 MNHNS and CDR2 SASEGT. CDR3 sequence (DNA): TGTGCCAGCGCGCGGGAGGAGTCCTACAATGAGCAGTTCTTC. Amino acids: CASAREESYNEQFF.

This rearrangement joins TRBV18 to TRBJ2-1; tentatively, D is TRBD1 (6 bases). This CDR3 spans 18 amino acids. Trimming pared 5 bases from V and 0 bases from J, leaving 20 bases between. Germline CDR1 KGHSH, CDR2 LQKENI. CDR3 nucleotides: TGTGCCAGCTCAGACCCTACCCGGGACATCAGCTCCTACAATGAGCAGTTCTTC. This encodes CASSDPTRDISSYNEQFF.

This clone has a single count. This sequence joins TRBV2 and TRBJ1-5; possible D gene TRBD1, 5 bases. Germline CDR1 and CDR2: SNHLY and FYNNEI. This CDR3 spans 15 amino acids. V gave up 1 base and J gave up 6 bases, with 13 bases separating them. CDR3 nucleotide sequence: TGTGCCAGCAGTGAAGGCTCTTTTAGGGGTCAGCCCCAGCATTTT. Protein product: CASSEGSFRGQPQHF.

This chain uses TRBV11-3 with TRBJ1-1, with a tentative D call TRBD1 (5 bases). The CDR3 is 12 residues long. Germline assignment: CDR1 SGHNT and CDR2 YENEEA. Trimming took 6 bases from V and 8 from J, leaving 13 bases between them. The CDR3 region is CASSPHGAEAFF. CDR3 nucleotides: TGTGCCAGCAGTCCTCATGGGGCAGAAGCTTTCTTT.

The gene calls are TRBV5-1 and TRBJ2-7, with 7 bases fitting TRBD1. V lost 4 bases to trimming and J lost 2 bases; unmatched junction nucleotides: 6. Germline lookup yields CDR1 SGHRS and CDR2 YFSETQ. The CDR3 sequence is 14 residues long. CDR3 amino acids: CASSATGSAYEQYF. For the CDR3, the DNA is TGCGCCAGCAGCGCGACAGGGTCGGCCTACGAGCAGTACTTC.

This chain connects TRBV11-3 to TRBJ1-1; 8 positions match TRBD1. CDR1 is SGHNT and CDR2 is YENEEA in the germline V gene. There are 13 residues in the CDR3. The J segment lost 6 bases and the V segment lost 5 bases, leaving 5 bases of the junction unmatched. As DNA, the CDR3 is TGTGCCAGCAGCGGACAGGGAACGTCTGAAGCTTTCTTT. Encoded protein: CASSGQGTSEAFF.

This chain joins TRBV6-4 and TRBJ2-1, with 8 bases lining up with TRBD1. With 6 bases clipped from V and 8 bases from J, the junction kept 12 bases outside the gene matches. Germline V gene sequence: CDR1 MRHNA, CDR2 SNTAGT. The CDR3 consists of 15 residues. CDR3 in amino acids: CASSYRDRGRDEQFF. Written as DNA, the CDR3 is TGTGCCAGCAGCTACCGAGACAGGGGAAGGGATGAGCAGTTCTTC.

The chain employs TRBV5-1 and TRBJ1-1; possibly TRBD1 for D (6 bases). Germline loops: CDR1 SGHRS, CDR2 YFSETQ. The CDR3 loop spans 14 amino acids. The germline V and J ends were trimmed by 4 bases and 1 base, with 11 bases remaining between them. CDR3: CASSEGVGNTEAFF. CDR3 bases: TGCGCCAGCAGCGAGGGGGTTGGGAACACTGAAGCTTTCTTT.

The chain joins TRBV7-8 to TRBJ2-7; 9 bases are a match to TRBD2. The CDR3 has 16 residues. Trimming cost V 2 bases and J 2 bases; bases outside gene matches: 7. Germline V gene data show CDR1 as SGHVS and CDR2 as FQNEAQ. CDR3 amino acids: CASSLSGGRGTYEQYF. CDR3 coding DNA: TGTGCCAGCAGCTTAAGCGGCGGGAGGGGAACCTACGAGCAGTACTTC.

The chain uses TRBV7-9 and TRBJ2-7; tentative D call: TRBD1 (6 bases). V was clipped by 3 bases and J by 3 bases, with 9 bases between them. The CDR3 extends over 13 amino acids. CDR1 and CDR2 from the germline V gene are SEHNR and FQNEAQ (reference sequence). The DNA of the CDR3 is TGTGCCAGCAGCTTGATAGGGGGCTACGAGCAGTACTTC. It specifies CASSLIGGYEQYF.

The V call is TRBV10-2, the J call TRBJ1-1; the D is unclear. Germline lookup yields CDR1 WSHSY and CDR2 SAAADI. The CDR3 runs to 12 residues. Trimming removed 3 bases from V and 1 base from J, with 3 bases in between. CDR3 sequence reads: CASSDRNTEAFF. The CDR3, as DNA: TGCGCCAGCAGTGATAGGAACACTGAAGCTTTCTTT.

This clone has only a few counts. The J gene is TRBJ2-4, the V gene TRBV5-1; D gene uncertain. The CDR3 spans 14 residues. V gave up 4 bases and J gave up 0 bases, with 8 bases separating them. The germline CDR1 and CDR2 sequences are SGHRS and YFSETQ. CDR3 protein: CASSEMLAKNIQYF. CDR3 in DNA: TGCGCCAGCAGCGAGATGCTAGCCAAAAACATTCAGTACTTC. The full variable domain, completed using reference TRBV5-1 and TRBJ2-4, is KAGVTQTPRYLIKTRGQQVTLSCSPISGHRSVSWYQQTPGQGLQFLFEYFSETQRNKGNFPGRFSGRQFSNSRSEMNVSTLELGDSALYLCASSEMLAKNIQYFGAGTRLSVL.

Concerning this clone: A junction end diverges from the germline sequence, so it may reflect a read error. This chain uses TRBV7-9 with TRBJ2-5, with 10 bases that match TRBD2. The CDR3 loop spans 15 amino acids. Germline loops: CDR1 SEHNR, CDR2 FQNEAQ (reference sequence). In DNA, the CDR3 is TGTGCCAGCAGCCTAGCGGGAGTGATCTCCGAGACCCAGTACTTC. As protein: CASSLAGVISETQYF.

This chain uses TRBV7-2 with TRBJ2-7, with 8 bases fitting TRBD2. The V gene end was trimmed by 3 bases and the J gene end by 4 bases; junction bases not matched to a gene: 8. Germline-derived CDR1 and CDR2 are SGHTA and FQGNSA. This CDR3 is built from 15 residues. The CDR3 DNA follows: TGTGCCAGCAGCTTTGGGACTAGGGCTCTATACGAGCAGTACTTC. Protein: CASSFGTRALYEQYF.

CDR3 sequence reads: CASSDSAENNEQFF. The CDR3 DNA sequence: TGTGCCAGCAGTGACTCGGCGGAGAACAATGAGCAGTTCTTC. The chain is built from TRBV6-4 and TRBJ2-1; D gene ambiguous. This CDR3 has 14 residues. CDR1 and CDR2 from the germline V gene are MRHNA and SNTAGT. Trimming removed 0 bases at V and 5 bases at J, with 8 bases between.

J is TRBJ1-1 and V is TRBV4-1, with D possibly matching TRBD1 (5 bases). The V end was cut by 2 bases, the J end by 3 bases, with 10 bases between. The CDR3 runs to 14 residues. Germline CDR1 and CDR2: MGHRA and YSYEKL. CDR3 amino acids: CASSQFQGYTEAFF. The CDR3 DNA is TGCGCCAGCAGCCAATTCCAGGGATACACTGAAGCTTTCTTT.

The chain joins TRBV9 to TRBJ1-5; D is uncertain. CDR1 is SGDLS and CDR2 is YYNGEE in the germline V gene. V lost 2 bases, J lost 0 bases, and 9 bases lay in between. CDR3 length: 15 amino acids. CDR3 in DNA: TGTGCCAGCAGCGTTACAGCTTATAGCAATCAGCCCCAGCATTTT. Translating it yields CASSVTAYSNQPQHF.

The V call is TRBV2, the J call TRBJ2-3; 14 bases line up with TRBD2. V shed 6 bases and J 6 bases; nucleotides not matched to a gene: 8. The germline V gene has CDR1 SNHLY and CDR2 FYNNEI. The CDR3 covers 16 residues. The CDR3 spells CASSIPGTSGSDTQYF. CDR3 sequence (DNA): TGTGCCAGCAGCATTCCCGGGACTAGCGGGAGCGATACGCAGTATTTT.

A remark on this clone: Different DNA sequences within this sample yield the same CDR3. The chain is built from TRBV19 and TRBJ2-5; 9 nucleotides match TRBD1. Germline assignment: CDR1 LNHDA and CDR2 SQIVND (reference sequence). The V gene end was trimmed by 5 bases and the J gene end by 5 bases; junction bases not matched to a gene: 6. CDR3 size: 14 residues. The CDR3 nucleotides are TGTGCCAGTAGTCCAACAGGGGGCGGCGAGACCCAGTACTTC. It is translated as CASSPTGGGETQYF.

This sequence joins TRBV30 and TRBJ1-1; TRBD1 might be the D (6 bases). Deletions cut 2 bases from V and 4 bases from J, with 8 bases between. CDR1 is GTSNPN, CDR2 SVGIG, per germline (reference sequence). CDR3 size: 12 residues. The CDR3: CAWSRGGTEAFF. The CDR3, as DNA: TGTGCCTGGAGTCGAGGGGGCACTGAAGCTTTCTTT.

The chain carries TRBV7-6 and TRBJ1-4, with 10 bases identical to TRBD1. Germline lookup yields CDR1 SGHVS and CDR2 FNYEAQ. V lost 3 bases to trimming and J lost 5 bases; unmatched junction nucleotides: 9. The CDR3 runs 17 residues. CDR3 sequence: CASSLGTGAPLNEKLFF. The DNA for the CDR3 is TGTGCCAGCAGCTTGGGGACAGGGGCGCCGCTCAATGAAAAACTGTTTTTT.

The chain couples TRBV4-3 to TRBJ2-3; TRBD2 matches at 7 bases. The germline gives CDR1 LGHNA, CDR2 YSLEER. This CDR3 comprises 14 residues. The junction had 6 bases not matched to a gene; V was cut back by 4 bases and J by 5 bases. The CDR3 spells CASSLGLVGDTQYF. DNA for the CDR3: TGCGCCAGCAGCCTAGGACTAGTAGGAGATACGCAGTATTTT.

This sequence joins TRBV18 and TRBJ2-1, with D possibly TRBD2 on 5 matching bases. The CDR3 totals 15 residues. Trimming removed 0 bases at V and 7 bases at J, with 13 bases between. CDR1 is KGHSH, CDR2 LQKENI, per germline. Here the CDR3 DNA reads TGTGCCAGCTCACCACCGATCAGCCGGGAAAATGAGCAGTTCTTC. This gives the protein CASSPPISRENEQFF. The whole variable domain, remainder taken from reference TRBV18 and TRBJ2-1, is NAGVMQNPRHLVRRRGQEARLRCSPMKGHSHVYWYRQLPEEGLKFMVYLQKENIIDESGMPKERFSAEFPKEGPSILRIQQVVRGDSAAYFCASSPPISRENEQFFGPGTRLTVL.

This clone was recorded once. One end of the junction fails to match germline, which may point to a read error. The chain recombines TRBV11-2 with TRBJ2-4; weak D call: TRBD2 (6 bases). The CDR3 sequence is 19 residues long. Germline assignment: CDR1 SGHAT and CDR2 FQNNGV. In DNA form, the CDR3 reads TGTGCCAGCAGCTTAGGGGTGGCAGTGGAGGGATCAGCCAAAAACAGTCAGTACTTC. Translating it yields CASSLGVAVEGSAKNSQYF.